Listed below are T cell receptor beta chains from one sample, sequenced in a study of T-cell reconstitution after alpha-beta-depleted transplantation in children. TCRdb re-called the PCR reads through MiXCR, storing one row per CDR3 protein. The top ten hold 2.5% to 3.5% of the sample, which has about 540,000 distinct CDR3 sequences, 18% seen once. Specimen: PBMCs from the stem cell graft donor, collected from the stem cell graft. These receptor sequences come from a human donor who donated a stem cell graft to a child with acute lymphoblastic leukemia. Each CDR3 is given with its conserved first and last residue. The order of the fields is J gene, V gene, CDR3 protein.

TRBJ2-1 | TRBV20-1 | CSARTGEGYNEQFF
TRBJ1-2 | TRBV9 | CASSARENYGYTF
TRBJ2-5 | TRBV11-2 | CASSFGATTKTQYF
TRBJ2-3 | TRBV5-6 | CASSLPGLGEDTQYF
TRBJ2-7 | TRBV5-1 | CASSLAGEYEQYF
TRBJ2-1 | TRBV3-1 | CASSQPRLAGPRGYNEQFF
TRBJ2-7 | TRBV10-2 | CASGQYEQYF
TRBJ2-7 | TRBV27 | CASSFHPSYEQYF
TRBJ2-1 | TRBV20-1 | CSARDPGTSGSSSYNEQFF
TRBJ2-1 | TRBV20-1 | CSGRNGGLAMMGQFF
TRBJ2-2 | TRBV12-3/TRBV12-4 | CASSFPPGIAVTGELFF
TRBJ2-7 | TRBV5-6 | CASSWDRGIHEQYF
TRBJ1-5 | TRBV4-1 | CASSQDSRGGGWSNQPQHF
TRBJ2-1 | TRBV20-1 | CSALRESSYNEQFF
TRBJ2-7 | TRBV29-1 | CSVEGRAGGPRDEQYF
TRBJ1-1 | TRBV25-1 | CASFWQKAFF
TRBJ2-7 | TRBV5-1 | CASSLVAGDLLYEQYF
TRBJ1-2 | TRBV5-1 | CASSLNRGYTF
TRBJ2-1 | TRBV19 | CASLAGAGNEQFF
TRBJ2-7 | TRBV6-1 | CASSTFGGISYEQYF
TRBJ2-1 | TRBV4-2 | CASSQDRVNEQFF
TRBJ1-4 | TRBV6-1 | CASSQQGIGEKLFF
TRBJ2-7 | TRBV7-9 | CASSPRWGGYEQYF
TRBJ1-5 | TRBV20-1 | CSARDYIRQGSGNQPQHF
TRBJ2-2 | TRBV6-5 | CASSNPSADRWNTGELFF
TRBJ2-2 | TRBV13 | CASSETARPGQGTSGSGAGELFF
TRBJ2-7 | TRBV11-2 | CASSDRGREQYF
TRBJ2-6 | TRBV28 | CASRRQISGANVLTF
TRBJ1-2 | TRBV6-2/TRBV6-3 | CASSYSGTSNYGYTF
TRBJ2-3 | TRBV5-1 | CASSSDRIAQYF
TRBJ2-3 | TRBV29-1 | CSVDWRATDTQYF
TRBJ2-4 | TRBV29-1 | CSVQGMDVQYF
TRBJ1-5 | TRBV12-3/TRBV12-4 | CASRNSDYWPQHF
TRBJ2-1 | TRBV12-3/TRBV12-4 | CASSLMTSGRARSEQFF
TRBJ1-1 | TRBV11-1 | CASSLPVVKVFPLNTEAFF
TRBJ2-7 | TRBV6-1 | CASTDRGVYPYEQYF
TRBJ2-7 | TRBV20-1 | CSARDPGLAGVQTYEQYF